This TCR beta chain was captured in a study of T cells after yellow fever vaccination. Synthesis of TCR cDNA relied on 5'RACE template switching, which attached a universal primer site and UMIs. In TCRdb, the 5' RACE reads were re-called with MiXCR into one record per CDR3 protein. The sample comprises 250,000 to 350,000 distinct CDR3 sequences, 6.8% of which are singletons, and over 15% rests with the top ten. This clonotype turned up a few times. Its target is unknown. Study results and caveats: When the response was secondary, it was weaker but reached its peak faster, day 5 versus 15.

Germline V gene sequence: CDR1 SNHLY, CDR2 FYNNEI. The CDR3 has 12 residues. V dropped 7 bases and J dropped 5 bases, with 9 bases sitting between them. The chain links TRBV2 to TRBJ1-3; the D is unclear. This receptor was obtained from a man between 18 and 29 years old who received the YFV17D yellow fever vaccine. This specimen consisted of PBMCs, obtained more than 40 days after the first yellow fever vaccination. CDR3 DNA sequence: TGTGCCAGCAATCCGGGTCGAAACACCATATATTTT. Its protein product is CASNPGRNTIYF.